This TCR beta chain stems from a study of Tregs in tolerant kidney transplant recipients (dated by TCRdb to the late 2010s). For the study in its entirety: The transplants used related donors with nonmyeloablative bone marrow transplantation, and mixed chimerism in the human trials was transient. TCRbeta sequencing was used in the study to identify donor-specific regulatory T cells before combined kidney and bone marrow transplantation, and the identified cells were then tracked after transplant.

The cysteine opens and the phenylalanine closes a CDR3 of 15 amino acids. Part of the CDR3 DNA is given, 36 bases translated from base 1. V sheds 1 base and J sheds 0 bases, leaving 7 bases between their ends. The germline V gene gives CDR1 as SGHVS and CDR2 as FQNEAQ. Summary of the overall study and its limitations: Because only a small number of patients were included, the study had limitations, and the results will need to be validated in larger populations as well as under other immunosuppression protocols. Because the PCR primers were changed over time for some patients, nucleotide-level comparison could not be performed across the samples from those patients. Expanding Tregs with activated donor B cells appeared to identify the most biologically relevant and donor-specific TCRbeta repertoire. Biological reproducibility was not directly assessed, although technical replication error appeared to be minimal. In tolerant patients, donor-specific Tregs expanded more than Tregs overall, which suggests antigen-driven rather than nonspecific expansion.

The time point label corresponds to: blood sample drawn before combined kidney and bone marrow transplant. Unstimulated Tregs (CD4+CD25+CD127-), CD4+ non-Tregs (CD4+CD25-), CD4 and CD8 cells were FACS-sorted from thawed PBMCs. The patients were a handful of recipients of combined kidney and bone marrow transplants from the ITN036ST trial, and samples were available only for these trial subjects. Healthy control blood was processed to PBMCs by Ficoll density gradient and cryopreserved, and patient PBMCs were collected before and after transplant. A note on this clone: The clone's antigen remains unknown. The read halts 3 residues ahead of the CDR3 end, with the missing end drawn from the germline J gene.

For TCRbeta CDR3 sequencing, genomic DNA was extracted from sorted cells using the QIAGEN DNeasy Blood and Tissue Kit. High-throughput TCRbeta CDR3 sequencing, which included PCR amplification with bias correction and internal controls, was done commercially through immunoSEQ. The authors' pipeline ran thus. Unique productive TCRbeta sequences were defined by CDR3 nucleotide sequence where primers matched, otherwise by CDR3 amino acid sequence with Vbeta and Jbeta genes. As a correction for sorting error, sequences shared between sorted populations at a frequency ratio of 2:1 or less were discarded, and the remaining shared sequences were assigned to the higher population. A sequence counted as donor-reactive if, in CFSE-low cells, the sequence had a frequency of at least 0.01% and was expanded at least 5-fold compared with unstimulated cells. Jensen-Shannon divergence, calculated on the top 100 TCRbeta sequences ranked by frequency, was used to quantify repertoire divergence. When a sample had multiple sequencing runs, each run was corrected for sorting error separately and the runs were then pooled. TCRdb's version of the immuneACCESS table is confined to in-frame rearrangements and falls short of the full clone set. An unresolved V gene accounts for under half of the shortfall where checked; the remainder is of unknown origin. V and J calls and clone size are copied from that table; D and trimming were computed from the DNA. The sample's records list approximately 30,000 clones. Over 13% of the sample rests with the top ten.

The sample was CD8+ T cells from blood, taken before the transplant. The chain was built from TRBV7-8 and TRBJ1-5, with an unclear D gene assignment. The sequence came from a human donor who received a combined kidney and bone marrow transplant. CDR3 sequence: CASSLVPLSNQPQHF. Partial CDR3 DNA: TGTGCCAGCAGCTTAGTTCCACTTAGCAATCAGCCC. Supplemented by the reference TRBV7-8 and TRBJ1-5 proteins around the CDR3, the complete variable domain is GAGVSQSPRYKVAKRGQDVALRCDPISGHVSLFWYQQALGQGPEFLTYFQNEAQLDKSGLPSDRFFAERPEGSVSTLKIQRTQQEDSAVYLCASSLVPLSNQPQHFGDGTRLSIL.